What follows is one TCR beta chain and its context. These data come from a study of blood T cell repertoires in COVID-19. Participant age was roughly 18 to 90 years, and participants resided in approximately 25 US areas. Clinical history as reported by participants underpinned cohort assignment. The study counted Cohort 3 donors as recovered given two negative PCRs, clearance, or symptom resolution. The CDR3 is made up of 13 amino acids. The trim removed 5 bases at V and 7 bases at J, leaving 7 bases unmatched. Germline CDR1 LNHDA, CDR2 SQIVND (reference sequence). Original analysis: For nucleated cells, counts were estimated from reference gene primer amplification. Generated by immunoSEQ multiplex PCR, the TCRdb table keeps only in-frame clones and is missing some. V, J and clone size are taken as reported in that table, and D and trimming were inferred from the DNA itself. The profile shows about 160,000 clones, about four fifths of them singletons.

Sequenced input: PBMCs or T cells enriched from blood (not recorded which). The J gene is TRBJ2-5, the V gene TRBV19; 7 nucleotides match TRBD2. The sequence was collected from a man in his 60s who had recovered from COVID-19. This CDR3 is CASSFGLEVTQYF. For the CDR3, the DNA is TGTGCCAGTAGTTTTGGACTAGAGGTGACCCAGTACTTC. The full variable domain, with the rest looked up from reference TRBV19 and TRBJ2-5, is DGGITQSPKYLFRKEGQNVTLSCEQNLNHDAMYWYRQDPGQGLRLIYYSQIVNDFQKGDIAEGYSVSREKKESFPLTVTSAQKNPTAFYLCASSFGLEVTQYFGPGTRLLVL.